The 25 T cell receptor beta chains reported below all come from one sample, sequenced in a study of T-cell memory formation after mild COVID-19. TCRdb analysed the 5' RACE reads with MiXCR anew, one entry per CDR3 protein. Here the sample spans about 250,000 distinct CDR3 sequences, roughly 15% being singletons. The material sequenced was PBMCs or a T cell subset sorted from them (not recorded which). These receptors came from an adult woman who had mild COVID-19 (a few samples of this study predate the infection). Cell type and time point are not known.

This chain's CDR3 is CASSTEGTSDTQYF. The CDR3 bases are TGTGCCAGCTCTACGGAGGGGACTTCGGATACGCAGTATTTT. This sequence joins TRBV18 and TRBJ2-3, with TRBD2 as a possible D gene (6 bases). The CDR3 is 14 amino acids. Germline V gives CDR1 KGHSH, CDR2 LQKENI. The V end lost 6 bases, the J end lost 6 bases, and 16 bases lay between the germline ends.

The V gene is TRBV19, the J gene TRBJ1-1; 8 bases are a match to TRBD1. V lost 7 bases, J lost 3 bases, and 7 bases stayed unmatched. The CDR3 has 14 amino acids. Germline-derived CDR1 and CDR2 are LNHDA and SQIVND (reference sequence). The CDR3 is CASTLLQGDTEAFF. The DNA of the CDR3 is TGTGCCAGTACCCTTCTACAGGGGGACACTGAAGCTTTCTTT.

This clonotype was recorded a few times. The chain has TRBV7-2 and TRBJ2-7, with D uncertain. Germline V CDR1 and CDR2: SGHTA, FQGNSA. V was trimmed by 2 bases and J by 6 bases, leaving 5 bases between them. There are 11 residues in the CDR3. The CDR3 loop is CASSLLSEQYF. The DNA for the CDR3 is TGTGCCAGCAGCTTACTTTCCGAGCAGTACTTC.

This clonotype was seen a handful of times. The chain is built from TRBV4-3 and TRBJ2-7; 7 positions match TRBD2. CDR1 and CDR2 from the germline V gene are LGHNA and YSLEER. The CDR3 has 15 residues. V shed 4 bases and J 1 base; nucleotides not matched to a gene: 7. The CDR3 loop reads CASSPRSGGSYEQYF. The CDR3 DNA reads TGCGCCAGCAGCCCGCGTTCGGGAGGATCCTACGAGCAGTACTTC.

This rearrangement joins TRBV12-3 or TRBV12-4 to TRBJ1-2, with D uncertain. The CDR3 runs 14 residues. Trimming cost V 3 bases and J 4 bases, with 12 bases left between them. The CDR3 nucleotides read TGTGCCAGCAGTTTCGGGTGGGAGGGCTATGGCTACACCTTC. This codes for CASSFGWEGYGYTF.

This clonotype was counted a few times. The chain combines TRBV19 with TRBJ1-1, with 7 positions matching TRBD1. Germline V gene data show CDR1 as LNHDA and CDR2 as SQIVND (reference sequence). This CDR3 is 15 amino acids long. Unmatched junction bases numbered 2, after V lost 0 bases and J lost 1 base. Written as DNA, the CDR3 is TGTGCCAGTAGTATAGATGGGACAGCGAACACTGAAGCTTTCTTT. This sequence encodes CASSIDGTANTEAFF.

V and J are TRBV30 and TRBJ2-7, with a tentative D call TRBD2 (5 bases). This CDR3 has 11 residues. Germline V CDR1 and CDR2: GTSNPN, SVGIG (reference sequence). V lost 3 bases and J 2 bases, leaving 5 bases between the germline ends. The DNA of the CDR3 is TGTGCCTGGAGCGGGACCTACGAGCAGTACTTC. This gives the protein CAWSGTYEQYF.

The chain joins TRBV20-1 to TRBJ1-1; 12 nucleotides line up with TRBD1. V was pared by 2 bases and J by 1 base, with 8 bases of the junction left unmatched. CDR3 length: 17 amino acids. Per germline, CDR1 DFQATT and CDR2 SNEGSKA (reference sequence). CDR3 DNA: TGCAGTGCTAGATCTACCGGGACAGGGGGCCCGAACACTGAAGCTTTCTTT. Translated, it gives CSARSTGTGGPNTEAFF.

This chain uses TRBV5-6 with TRBJ2-3; D call uncertain. The V end was cut by 1 base, the J end by 2 bases, with 20 bases between. The CDR3 is 18 residues long. Per germline, CDR1 SGHDT and CDR2 YYEEEE. The CDR3 DNA reads as TGTGCCAGCAGCTTGCGCCAAGCTTGGCGTTTGCCCACAGATACGCAGTATTTT. This gives the protein CASSLRQAWRLPTDTQYF.

Only a few counts were recorded for this clonotype. The chain recombines TRBV7-2 with TRBJ2-5; TRBD1 or TRBD2 may be the D gene (5 bases each). Trimming removed 7 bases at V and 4 bases at J, with 22 bases between. CDR3 size: 16 residues. Germline loops: CDR1 SGHTA, CDR2 FQGNSA. CDR3 protein: CASTFGGVISGETQYF. The CDR3 DNA reads as TGTGCCAGCACCTTTGGGGGAGTCATCAGCGGAGAGACCCAGTACTTC.

The gene calls are TRBV25-1 and TRBJ2-1; 14 bases fit TRBD2. The CDR3 runs 19 residues. Germline values: CDR1 MGHDK, CDR2 SYGVNS. J lost 6 bases, V lost 4 bases, and 14 bases had no gene match. In nucleotides, the CDR3 is TGTGCCAGCAGTGGAGGACTAGCGGGGGGTAAGATCGCTCGCAATGAGCAGTTCTTC. This gives the protein CASSGGLAGGKIARNEQFF.

The J gene is TRBJ2-5, the V gene TRBV6-5; 11 bases are a match to TRBD2. V was clipped by 5 bases and J by 4 bases; unmatched bases: 6. The CDR3 length is 15 residues. CDR1 is MNHEY, CDR2 SVGAGI, per germline. CDR3 nucleotides: TGTGCCAGCAGTACTAGCGGGAGAAGTAGAGAGACCCAGTACTTC. This encodes CASSTSGRSRETQYF.

This clonotype came up a few times. The V and J genes are TRBV4-2 and TRBJ2-6; 7 bases map to TRBD2. This CDR3 has 18 residues. Germline CDR1 is LGHNA and CDR2 is YNFKEQ. V shed 1 base, J shed 2 bases, and the junction held 8 bases outside the gene matches. The CDR3 loop is CASSQGLGGGTGANVLTF. CDR3 sequence (DNA): TGTGCCAGCAGCCAAGGATTAGGCGGGGGTACTGGGGCCAACGTCCTGACTTTC.

The CDR3 protein is CSAREGHYGYTF. DNA of the CDR3: TGCAGTGCTAGAGAGGGACACTATGGCTACACCTTC. V usage is TRBV20-1 and J usage is TRBJ1-2; D perhaps matches TRBD1 (5 bases). V was shortened by 0 bases and J by 3 bases, with 5 bases between the two germline ends. This CDR3 spans 12 amino acids. Germline V gives CDR1 DFQATT, CDR2 SNEGSKA (reference sequence).

This clonotype was seen a handful of times. The chain carries TRBV10-3 and TRBJ2-7; 7 bases agree with TRBD2. Germline V lookup: CDR1 ENHRY, CDR2 SYGVKD. This CDR3 has 16 amino acids. The J segment lost 0 bases and the V segment lost 2 bases, leaving 7 bases of the junction unmatched. CDR3 protein: CAISETGLPNSYEQYF. For the CDR3, the DNA is TGTGCCATCAGTGAGACGGGACTACCAAACTCCTACGAGCAGTACTTC.

V gene TRBV12-3 or TRBV12-4 combines with J gene TRBJ1-1; D gene uncertain. Trimming took off 7 bases at V and 1 base at J, with 10 bases between the two ends. The CDR3 covers 13 residues. The CDR3 DNA reads TGTGCCAGCACCTTAGGGTCGAACACTGAAGCTTTCTTT. Encoded protein: CASTLGSNTEAFF.

This chain links TRBV7-9 with TRBJ1-1; TRBD1 agrees at 7 bases. The CDR3 has 13 residues. J lost 3 bases, V lost 5 bases, and 3 bases had no gene match. Germline values: CDR1 SEHNR, CDR2 FQNEAQ (reference sequence). The CDR3, as DNA: TGTGCCAGCAGCCAAACAGGGGACACTGAAGCTTTCTTT. It is translated as CASSQTGDTEAFF.

The V gene is TRBV5-8, the J gene TRBJ1-4, with 7 bases matching TRBD1. Looked up from germline, CDR1 is SGHTS and CDR2 is YDEGEE. V dropped 4 bases and J dropped 5; count of bases not matched to a gene: 8. The CDR3 has 15 residues. The CDR3 protein is CASSRRQGRNEKLFF. In DNA, the CDR3 is TGTGCCAGCAGCCGACGACAGGGTCGGAATGAAAAACTGTTTTTT.

The chain uses TRBV6-1 and TRBJ1-2; no firm D call. The V gene's germline CDR1 is MNHNS and CDR2 SASEGT. The CDR3 loop spans 12 amino acids. Between the trimmed V and J ends, which lost 4 bases and 1 base, there was a span of 4 bases. The CDR3 protein is CASSVGNYGYTF. CDR3 in DNA: TGTGCCAGCAGTGTTGGTAACTATGGCTACACCTTC.

This chain joins TRBV6-5 and TRBJ2-7; D might be TRBD1 or TRBD2, each matching 5 bases. Germline CDR1 and CDR2: MNHEY and SVGAGI. The CDR3 is 14 amino acids. The V and J ends lost 2 bases and 2 bases respectively, with 10 bases between them. In DNA, the CDR3 is TGTGCCAGCAGTTACAGGGACGGAGCCTACGAGCAGTACTTC. This translates into CASSYRDGAYEQYF.

The V gene is TRBV12-3 or TRBV12-4, the J gene TRBJ2-7; D unresolved. Between the trimmed V and J ends, which lost 5 bases and 1 base, there was a span of 6 bases. The CDR3 spans 12 residues. CDR3 residues: CASSGISYEQYF. CDR3 DNA sequence: TGTGCCAGCAGTGGGATTTCCTACGAGCAGTACTTC.

V and J are TRBV5-1 and TRBJ1-2; 9 nucleotides align to TRBD1. The CDR3 has 15 amino acids. Germline-derived CDR1 and CDR2 are SGHRS and YFSETQ. Trimming took 4 bases from V and 4 from J; bases not matched to a gene: 8. CDR3 sequence: CASSAGQGIRYGYTF. As DNA, the CDR3 is TGCGCCAGCAGCGCCGGACAGGGGATCCGCTATGGCTACACCTTC. Complete variable domain (other parts from reference TRBV5-1 and TRBJ1-2): KAGVTQTPRYLIKTRGQQVTLSCSPISGHRSVSWYQQTPGQGLQFLFEYFSETQRNKGNFPGRFSGRQFSNSRSEMNVSTLELGDSALYLCASSAGQGIRYGYTFGSGTRLTVV.

V gene TRBV12-3 or TRBV12-4 combines with J gene TRBJ2-3, with 11 bases lining up with TRBD2. The length of the CDR3 is 16 residues. The ends lost 8 bases at V and 1 base at J; junction bases unmatched: 8. The CDR3 DNA follows: TGTGCCAGCTCTACGACTAGCGGGGAACGCACAGATACGCAGTATTTT. Its protein product is CASSTTSGERTDTQYF.

This clonotype was detected a few times. The V and J genes are TRBV24-1 and TRBJ2-1; 7 bases fit TRBD2. Germline CDR1 reads KGHDR; CDR2 reads SFDVKD. Unmatched junction bases numbered 5, after V lost 3 bases and J lost 7 bases. This CDR3 comprises 14 residues. The CDR3 protein is CATSDRDYKNEQFF. CDR3 coding DNA: TGTGCCACCAGTGATCGGGACTACAAGAATGAGCAGTTCTTC.

This clonotype was found many times. This sequence joins TRBV5-1 and TRBJ1-1; weak D call: TRBD1 (6 bases). V shed 6 bases and J shed 2 bases, with 11 bases lying between them. This CDR3 is 13 amino acids long. Germline assignment: CDR1 SGHRS and CDR2 YFSETQ. CDR3 protein: CASKGDPNTEAFF. CDR3 in DNA: TGCGCCAGCAAGGGGGACCCAAACACTGAAGCTTTCTTT. The full variable domain, in which reference TRBV5-1 and TRBJ1-1 provide the parts outside the CDR3, is KAGVTQTPRYLIKTRGQQVTLSCSPISGHRSVSWYQQTPGQGLQFLFEYFSETQRNKGNFPGRFSGRQFSNSRSEMNVSTLELGDSALYLCASKGDPNTEAFFGQGTRLTVV.